Below are 4 T cell receptor beta chains sequenced from a single sample in a study of cytomegalovirus exposure and HLA in healthy donors. A multiplex PCR was run with 60 Vbeta primers and 13 Jbeta primers. Sequencing used immunoSEQ multiplex PCR; TCRdb keeps in-frame clones, though not all of them. This sample yields 120,000 to 150,000 clones, of which around four fifths are seen a single time; almost 2.5% belongs to the top ten. The sample comprised PBMCs. The origin of the receptors is a boy between 2 and 10 years old in good health and CMV-seronegative.

The chain has TRBV6-1 and TRBJ2-5; 14 bases map to TRBD2. Germline CDR1 MNHNS, CDR2 SASEGT. This CDR3 region has 18 residues. J was trimmed by 0 bases and V by 2 bases; bases with no gene match: 5. The CDR3 here is CASSEWTSGGNNQETQYF. The CDR3 bases are TGTGCCAGCAGTGAATGGACTAGCGGGGGGAACAACCAAGAGACCCAGTACTTC.

The CDR3 sequence is CSGRLQGGGYTF. CDR3 sequence (DNA): TGCAGCGGGAGACTACAGGGGGGGGGCTACACCTTC. This chain links TRBV29-1 with TRBJ1-2, with TRBD1 identical over 8 bases. The CDR3 sequence is 12 residues long. Germline V gives CDR1 SQVTM, CDR2 ANQGSEA. The V and J ends lost 7 bases and 8 bases, in that order; junction bases with no gene match: 9.

The genes are TRBV27 and TRBJ2-7, with 9 bases lining up with TRBD2. The germline gives CDR1 MNHEY, CDR2 SMNVEV (reference sequence). The CDR3 runs 15 residues. V lost 8 bases to trimming and J lost 1 base; unmatched junction nucleotides: 9. The CDR3: CASGTLLAGSYEQYF. CDR3 DNA: TGTGCCAGCGGGACCTTACTAGCGGGTTCCTACGAGCAGTACTTC.

The V call is TRBV7-2, the J call TRBJ1-5; D may be TRBD1 (5 bases). The CDR3 is 16 residues long. Germline V gene sequence: CDR1 SGHTA, CDR2 FQGNSA. The ends were cut back, 5 bases at V and 6 bases at J, with 20 bases in the middle. The CDR3 DNA is TGTGCCAGCAGCCCAGTGCGCTTGCAGGGCACTCAGCCCCAGCATTTT. Translating it yields CASSPVRLQGTQPQHF.